The T cell receptor (beta chain) under discussion was sequenced for a study of cytomegalovirus exposure and HLA in healthy donors. General study results and limits: Investigators reported 164 TCR beta chains as tied to cytomegalovirus.

Remarks on this clone: Antigen: not known.

The study sampled nominally healthy donors, though unrecorded immune exposures were likely. PCR amplification relied on 60 Vbeta primers (plus 13 Jbeta primers). In the original processing: A follow-up analysis tallied around 80 million unique TCR beta chains, roughly 11 million shared. Clones were sequenced by immunoSEQ multiplex PCR, and TCRdb holds only the in-frame ones, with some missing. The V and J calls and clone size come from that table; D and trimming were worked out from the DNA. This repertoire includes roughly 40,000 clones. CDR1 is SQVTM and CDR2 is ANQGSEA in the germline V gene. The V and J ends lost 3 bases and 6 bases respectively, with 4 bases between them. The CDR3 totals 10 residues.

What was sequenced was PBMCs. The V gene is TRBV29-1, the J gene TRBJ2-3; D not resolved. This clonotype was obtained from a man aged 35-49 years in good health and CMV-seropositive. The DNA of the CDR3 is TGCAGCGTTGAGCGGGATACGCAGTATTTT. This codes for CSVERDTQYF.